Following are 8 T cell receptor beta chains from one sample sequenced in a study of blood T cells in healthy people across ages. A J-beta primer mix and a sample-barcoded 5' primer were used in a second PCR of about 6 to 12 cycles. TCRdb fed the 5' RACE reads into MiXCR, producing one record per CDR3 protein. Here the sample spans some 1.5 million distinct CDR3 sequences, 28% being singletons. The sequenced sample consisted of blood. These receptor sequences come from a woman in her twenties or thirties in good health.

The chain joins TRBV5-1 to TRBJ2-3, with 11 bases fitting TRBD2. The CDR3 is made up of 15 amino acids. V shed 3 bases and J 4 bases; nucleotides not matched to a gene: 4. Germline V gives CDR1 SGHRS, CDR2 YFSETQ. The CDR3 loop reads CASSSIAGGSDTQYF. DNA of the CDR3: TGCGCCAGCAGCTCCATAGCGGGGGGGTCAGATACGCAGTATTTT.

This clonotype was found a few times. The gene calls are TRBV28 and TRBJ2-7; TRBD1 matches 8 bases. The CDR3 is 13 amino acids. Germline V gives CDR1 MDHEN, CDR2 SYDVKM. The junction had 6 bases not matched to a gene; V was cut back by 6 bases and J by 5 bases. The CDR3 is CASSRRQGNEQYF. The DNA for the CDR3 is TGTGCCAGCAGCCGCCGACAGGGGAACGAGCAGTACTTC.

The chain joins TRBV5-1 to TRBJ2-1; D ambiguous. Germline V gene lookup returns CDR1 SGHRS and CDR2 YFSETQ. The CDR3 consists of 14 residues. Trimming removed 3 bases at V and 7 bases at J, with 14 bases between. The CDR3 DNA is TGCGCCAGCAGCTCCCAGAGTGGATTGAATGAGCAGTTCTTC. Translating it yields CASSSQSGLNEQFF. Full variable domain (remainder filled in from reference TRBV5-1 and TRBJ2-1): KAGVTQTPRYLIKTRGQQVTLSCSPISGHRSVSWYQQTPGQGLQFLFEYFSETQRNKGNFPGRFSGRQFSNSRSEMNVSTLELGDSALYLCASSSQSGLNEQFFGPGTRLTVL.

V and J are TRBV3-1 and TRBJ2-7; 8 nucleotides agree with TRBD1. The end of the DNA aligns better with TRBJ2-5, so the J call may be wrong. This CDR3 is 18 amino acids long. Germline V gene data show CDR1 as LGHDT and CDR2 as YNNKEL (reference sequence). CDR3 nucleotides: TGTGCCAGCAGCCAAGACTACTTGGGACAGGCCCCCAAAGAGACCCAGTACTTC. As protein: CASSQDYLGQAPKETQYF.

The table lists this clonotype with many counts. The CDR3 loop is CASRPGTLNQETQYF. The CDR3 coding sequence is TGTGCCAGCAGACCGGGGACTCTTAACCAAGAGACCCAGTACTTC. V is TRBV6-5 and J is TRBJ2-5, with a weak D call TRBD2 (6 bases). Per the germline V gene, CDR1 is MNHEY and CDR2 is SVGAGI. Trimming left V 6 bases short and J 0 bases short, with 14 bases between. The CDR3 loop spans 15 amino acids.

This clonotype was picked up many times. The V and J genes are TRBV20-1 and TRBJ2-6; tentative D call: TRBD2 (5 bases). Trimming took 2 bases from V and 2 from J, leaving 13 bases between them. The CDR3 length is 16 residues. CDR1 and CDR2 (germline): DFQATT, SNEGSKA (reference sequence). The CDR3 coding sequence is TGCAGTGCTAGAACCAGGCGAGGGCCTGGGGCCAACGTCCTGACTTTC. This translates into CSARTRRGPGANVLTF.

This clonotype was observed once. J is TRBJ2-3 and V is TRBV11-2; maybe TRBD2 (5 bases). CDR3 length: 12 amino acids. Germline lookup yields CDR1 SGHAT and CDR2 FQNNGV. Trimming cost V 7 bases and J 6 bases, with 11 bases left between them. The CDR3 nucleotides read TGTGCCAGCACATTACTAGAGGATACGCAGTATTTT. Translated, it gives CASTLLEDTQYF.

The chain employs TRBV20-1 and TRBJ2-2; D tentatively reads TRBD1 or TRBD2 (5 bases each). Germline V lookup: CDR1 DFQATT, CDR2 SNEGSKA (reference sequence). With 1 base removed from V and 4 bases from J, the gap between germline ends came to 13 bases. The CDR3 has 15 residues. The CDR3 spells CSARVRHGGTGELFF. The CDR3 DNA is TGCAGTGCTAGAGTCCGACATGGGGGCACCGGGGAGCTGTTTTTT.